The following is a TCR beta chain sequence with its context. What it binds is not known. The V and J ends lost 5 bases and 4 bases respectively, with 15 bases between them. The CDR3 runs to 15 residues. Germline V CDR1 and CDR2: SGHVS, FQNEAQ. This record belongs to a study of OX40 agonist ivuxolimab in advanced cancers. About the study: Prior checkpoint blockade (anti-PD-1, anti-PD-L1 or anti-CTLA-4) was permitted; 35% to 50% had it.

The data were produced by immunoSEQ multiplex PCR, yet TCRdb's version contains in-frame clones alone and is incomplete. The data contain 90,000 or so clones, roughly nine tenths of them singletons. Autoimmune disease history or systemic immunosuppression barred patients. Study-level findings and limits: More expanded clones were seen, on average, in CD8+ T cells than in CD4+. Dose levels from 0.1 to 3.0 mg/kg saw CD4+ and CD8+ blood T cells expand clonally by week 6.

This material consisted of CD4+ or CD8+ T cells sorted from blood, taken in a trial of the OX40 agonist ivuxolimab. The J gene is TRBJ1-5, the V gene TRBV7-8; D is ambiguous. The receptor comes from an adult with an advanced solid tumor such as melanoma, head and neck, liver or kidney cancer. The CDR3 DNA reads as TGTGCCAGCAGCCCAAGGGCGACTGTAAATCAGCCCCAGCATTTT. Translation gives CASSPRATVNQPQHF.